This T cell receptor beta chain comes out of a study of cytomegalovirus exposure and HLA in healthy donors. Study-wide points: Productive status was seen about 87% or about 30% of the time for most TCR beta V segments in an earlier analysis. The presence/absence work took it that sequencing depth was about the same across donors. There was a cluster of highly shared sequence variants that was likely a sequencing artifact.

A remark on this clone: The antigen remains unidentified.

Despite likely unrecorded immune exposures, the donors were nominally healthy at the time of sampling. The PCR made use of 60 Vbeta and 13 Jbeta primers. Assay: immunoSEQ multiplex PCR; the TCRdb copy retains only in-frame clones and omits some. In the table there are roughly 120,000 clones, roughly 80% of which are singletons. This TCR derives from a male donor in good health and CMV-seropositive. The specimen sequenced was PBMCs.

CDR3 amino acids: CSVERGDDRGNEQFF. The DNA for the CDR3 is TGCAGCGTCGAAAGAGGTGACGACAGGGGCAATGAGCAGTTCTTC. This chain connects TRBV29-1 to TRBJ2-1; 8 bases match TRBD1. Germline V gives CDR1 SQVTM, CDR2 ANQGSEA. V lost 6 bases and J lost 6; bases outside the gene matches: 13. CDR3 length equals 15 residues.